The sequence of this TCR beta chain was determined in a study of blood T cells in healthy people across ages (dated by TCRdb to between 2014 and 2017). For context, the study as a whole: In model experiments, template switching captured about one uniquely barcoded TCR beta cDNA molecule for every two T cells. The study measured age-related changes in TCR beta repertoire diversity using deep sequencing normalized with unique cDNA molecular identifiers. Four age groups were formed from the donors: young (average approximately 15 years), middle-aged (more than 35), aged (roughly 58) and long-lived (roughly 81). Donors of different ages were randomly distributed across sequencing lanes to avoid experimental bias. Using the same blood draw, the study looked at two additional independent replicas of 1 million unique cDNA reads for two donors, one aged 18 to 29 and the other aged 80 or older.

Regarding this clonotype: Its antigen has not been determined. No base quality values were provided; no much bigger clone lies one nucleotide off.

The germline V gene (reference sequence) provides CDR1 DFQATT and CDR2 SNEGSKA. V is shortened by 6 bases, J by 4 bases, and the region joining them spans 17 bases. The CDR3 measures 14 amino acids from cysteine to phenylalanine. Kept here is only the CDR3 DNA, which spans 42 bases and is read in frame from base 1. The donors were 40 or so Caucasian individuals from Russia, aged roughly 6 to 100 years, who were systemically healthy. Each donor gave around 9 milliliters of peripheral blood, collected into EDTA-treated Vacutainer tubes. PBMCs were isolated by Ficoll-Paque density-gradient centrifugation, with at least 6.5 million obtained per sample. Trizol reagent was used to extract total RNA from the PBMCs, yielding at least 5.5 micrograms per sample. For every donor, flow cytometry on a PBMC aliquot measured the percentage of naive CD45RAhigh/CD27high T cells. The library relied on 5' RACE. Sequencing instrument: Illumina HiSeq 2500. A second about 7 to 12 cycle PCR used a sample-barcoded 5' primer and a J-beta primer mix. A unique molecular identifier was introduced onto each TCR beta cDNA molecule by a template-switch 5' adaptor carrying 12 random nucleotides. Each sample yielded at least 2.5 million CDR3-containing paired-end reads. The Mint cDNA synthesis kit, primed by a TRBC-specific oligonucleotide, was used to synthesize first-strand cDNA from all RNA. After uracil-DNA glycosylase treatment, a first 18-cycle PCR used universal primers M1SS and BC2_uni_R on all cDNA. On the authors' methods: For normalization, 1 million high-quality reads, each with a distinct molecular identifier, were randomly selected from each sample. Instead of being binned into consensus sequences, reads with shared molecular identifiers were discarded. MiTCR, with a Q25 quality threshold and the strictest error-elimination algorithm, was used for CDR3 identification, clonotype clustering and error correction. A nonparametric unseen species model with Euler transformation was used to estimate a lower bound on total TCR beta diversity. Through fastp at Q25 and MiXCR, TCRdb rebuilt clones from the public reads, retaining in-frame beta chains. Rows with a matching CDR3 protein are joined into one entry that keeps the most common DNA and genes. TCRdb, not the authors, supplied the V and J calls. Counted in this sample were 1.2 million to 1.5 million distinct CDR3 sequences; 59% of them appeared once. 6.5% to 8.5% of the sample is taken by the ten largest.

General findings and caveats noted by the study authors: The long-lived group showed more naive CD4+ T cells, fewer expanded clones and increased TCR diversity than the aged group, suggesting age selection. Observed TCR beta diversity per million T cells fell roughly linearly with age, and a significant reduction was already apparent by age around 36. Because profiling used bulk unsorted PBMCs, naive and antigen-experienced compartments could not be compared conclusively. The CMV infection status of donors was not known, potentially confounding age-related changes in expanded clonotypes. Estimates of total diversity based on one million sequenced T cells were regarded as lower bounds and as underestimates. There was a strong correlation between observed TCR beta diversity and the percentage of naive T cells measured by flow cytometry.

The TCR originated in a man between 18 and 29 years old in good health. The sample was blood. Recombination joined TRBV20-1 with TRBJ2-3; a tentative D call is TRBD1 (5 bases match). The nucleotide sequence reads as follows: TGCAGTGCCACAGATCAGGGCCCGCCAGATACGCAGTATTTT. Its product reads: CSATDQGPPDTQYF.